The 13 T cell receptor beta chains presented below share a single source sample, sequenced in a study of control samples from healthy donors and cancer patients. Here immunoSEQ multiplex PCR was the method, and the copy in TCRdb shows in-frame clones only, minus some. Of around 99,000 clones in the sample, around 89% were seen once. Input material: blood. The receptors come from a woman between 45 and 60 years old in good health.

The chain is built from TRBV5-6 and TRBJ1-5; D remains unclear. The germline V gene encodes CDR1 SGHDT and CDR2 YYEEEE. V was shortened by 5 bases and J by 4 bases, with 16 bases between the two germline ends. This CDR3 comprises 15 residues. The CDR3 reads CASSLAGGSNQPQHF. The CDR3 nucleotides are TGTGCCAGCAGTTTAGCGGGAGGGAGTAATCAGCCCCAGCATTTT.

The chain carries TRBV12-1 and TRBJ1-5. TRBV12-1 is recorded as a pseudogene. This CDR3 spans 22 amino acids. The CDR3 region has the DNA TGTGCCAGCAGCTTTGCGAATTGGCAGGGAGAGTTGCGTGGAGATAGCAATCAGCCCCAGCATTTT. Protein product: CASSFANWQGELRGDSNQPQHF.

V gene TRBV3-1 (or the pseudogene TRBV3-2) combines with J gene TRBJ2-5, with 8 bases identical to TRBD1. Trimming removed 4 bases from V and 2 bases from J; junction bases left unmatched: 6. Germline-derived CDR1 and CDR2 are LGHDT and YNNKEL (reference sequence). The CDR3 runs to 15 residues. Here the CDR3 reads CASSLHGTGQETQYF. CDR3 nucleotide sequence: TGTGCCAGCAGCCTACACGGGACAGGACAAGAGACCCAGTACTTC.

This clone was counted once. The chain links TRBV12-3 or TRBV12-4 to TRBJ2-5; D is uncertain. There are 13 residues in the CDR3. Trimming removed 5 bases from V and 5 bases from J, with 12 bases in between. The CDR3 DNA is TGTGCCAGCAGTCCCCGGAGTCGGGAGACCCAGTACTTC. Translation gives CASSPRSRETQYF.

The sample holds one count of this clone. The gene calls are TRBV27 and TRBJ1-5, with 8 bases identical to TRBD1. The trim removed 2 bases at V and 4 bases at J, leaving 4 bases unmatched. From germline, CDR1 is MNHEY and CDR2 SMNVEV (reference sequence). The CDR3 contains 15 residues. CDR3 nucleotide sequence: TGTGCCAGCAGTTTAACAACAGGGGGAAATCAGCCCCAGCATTTT. It specifies CASSLTTGGNQPQHF.

The chain couples TRBV29-1 to TRBJ1-2; D gene uncertain. The CDR3 has 11 amino acids. Germline lookup yields CDR1 SQVTM and CDR2 ANQGSEA. The CDR3, as DNA: TGCTCCTTGAAGATTAACTATGGCTACACCTTC. It yields the protein CSLKINYGYTF.

This chain links TRBV9 with TRBJ2-1; no clear D gene. V was cut by 5 bases and J by 1 base, with 7 bases left in between. Looked up from germline, CDR1 is SGDLS and CDR2 is YYNGEE. This CDR3 contains 13 residues. The CDR3 reads CASRSTSYNEQFF. CDR3 DNA sequence: TGTGCCAGCAGGTCCACGTCCTACAATGAGCAGTTCTTC. Drawing the rest from reference TRBV9 and TRBJ2-1, the complete variable domain is DSGVTQTPKHLITATGQRVTLRCSPRSGDLSVYWYQQSLDQGLQFLIQYYNGEERAKGNILERFSAQQFPDLHSELNLSSLELGDSALYFCASRSTSYNEQFFGPGTRLTVL.

The chain recombines TRBV5-1 with TRBJ1-1; TRBD1 agrees at 8 bases. V was clipped by 6 bases and J by 1 base; unmatched bases: 5. The CDR3 consists of 14 residues. The germline V gene has CDR1 SGHRS and CDR2 YFSETQ. The CDR3 DNA reads TGCGCCAGCAAGTCCGGGACAGGGAACACTGAAGCTTTCTTT. This gives the protein CASKSGTGNTEAFF.

The chain combines TRBV27 with TRBJ2-4; TRBD1 matches at 9 bases. This CDR3 comprises 16 residues. Germline CDR1 reads MNHEY; CDR2 reads SMNVEV (reference sequence). J was trimmed by 6 bases and V by 2 bases; bases with no gene match: 8. CDR3 protein: CASSLGGTGLTNIQYF. Written as DNA, the CDR3 is TGTGCCAGCAGTTTAGGGGGGACAGGGCTGACAAACATTCAGTACTTC.

J is TRBJ2-3 and V is TRBV5-1; D unresolved. V was shortened by 7 bases and J by 1 base, with 10 bases between the two germline ends. The CDR3 spans 13 residues. Looked up from germline, CDR1 is SGHRS and CDR2 is YFSETQ. The CDR3 DNA is TGCGCCAGCTCCCCTGGGGGCACAGATACGCAGTATTTT. Translating it yields CASSPGGTDTQYF.

This clone is deemed medium-sized. The CDR3 nucleotides are TGTGCCAGTAGTATGCTAGCGGGGGGTTTAACTAGCACAGATACGCAGTATTTT. Encoded protein: CASSMLAGGLTSTDTQYF. The chain uses TRBV19 and TRBJ2-3; 11 nucleotides align to TRBD2. The germline V gene encodes CDR1 LNHDA and CDR2 SQIVND (reference sequence). J lost 0 bases, V lost 3 bases, and 8 bases had no gene match. The length of the CDR3 is 18 residues.

The V and J genes are TRBV5-1 and TRBJ2-3, with D perhaps matching TRBD1 or TRBD2 (5 bases each). Germline V gene lookup returns CDR1 SGHRS and CDR2 YFSETQ. The V and J ends lost 2 bases and 1 base respectively, with 8 bases between them. This CDR3 region has 14 residues. The CDR3 sequence: CASSLRGGTDTQYF. CDR3 nucleotide sequence: TGCGCCAGCAGCTTACGAGGGGGCACAGATACGCAGTATTTT.

This chain joins TRBV2 and TRBJ2-3, with D uncertain. Trimming stripped 7 bases from V and 2 bases from J, with 16 bases between. CDR3 length: 15 amino acids. The germline CDR1 and CDR2 sequences are SNHLY and FYNNEI. The CDR3 DNA sequence: TGTGCCAGCACCCAAAGGGCCTCGTCCACAGATACGCAGTATTTT. The encoded protein is CASTQRASSTDTQYF.